Sequencing of this T cell receptor beta chain was carried out in a study of CD8+ T cells in alopecia areata. Study in general: Tofacitinib was taken orally by treated patients, and the dose was 5 to 10 mg twice daily.

With respect to this clone: The antigen remains unidentified.

Whole-study findings and limits: Scalp samples also yield sequences of resident alphabeta T cells from normal skin. More clonal than normal scalp was lesional scalp, particularly alopecia totalis/universalis.

Between the trimmed V and J ends, which lost 7 bases and 1 base, there was a span of 7 bases. Per the germline V gene, CDR1 is DFQATT and CDR2 is SNEGSKA (reference sequence). This CDR3 spans 11 amino acids. Specimens obtained from alopecia areata patients comprised lesional scalp punch biopsies and peripheral blood. Once RNA had been extracted, it was reverse transcribed into cDNA to act as the sequencing template. Using immunoSEQ multiplex PCR, the repertoire was profiled, and TCRdb retains in-frame clones only, with some absent. Among 110,000 to 150,000 clones, roughly three fifths were seen once, and the ten largest hold 6.4%.

This clonotype originated in a human donor with alopecia areata. Sample: CD4+ T cells sorted from blood, taken at week 0. The chain employs TRBV20-1 and TRBJ1-1; no firm D call. The CDR3 spells CSVLRNTEAFF. The CDR3 nucleotides are TGCAGTGTACTTAGGAACACTGAAGCTTTCTTT.